Below, one T cell receptor (beta chain) is given with its context. The data were taken from a study of blood T cell repertoires in COVID-19. Across the study: The cDNA or gDNA used as material had been derived from T cells, B-cell-depleted T cells, or PBMCs.

Authors' data handling: Nucleated cell number was recorded as an estimate derived from reference gene primer amplification. Measured with immunoSEQ multiplex PCR; TCRdb has only the in-frame clones, and not every one. For V, J and clone size, that table is used; D and trimming come from the DNA. The sample includes some 130,000 clones, roughly four fifths of them seen just once. CDR3 length: 12 residues. J was trimmed by 10 bases and V by 2 bases; bases with no gene match: 2. Germline loops: CDR1 MGHDK, CDR2 SYGVNS. The study recruited people aged 18 to 89 years across some 23 US areas. This sequence was found in a man in his forties or fifties with acute COVID-19. Sequencing was performed on PBMCs or T cells enriched from blood (not recorded which). V gene TRBV25-1 combines with J gene TRBJ2-1, with 7 nucleotides matching TRBD2. CDR3 sequence (DNA): TGTGCCAGCAGTGAAGGGGAGGGAGAGCAGTTCTTC. It yields the protein CASSEGEGEQFF.